The clone carrying this TCR beta chain was seen once. The data belong to a study of cytomegalovirus exposure and HLA in healthy donors. In germline, CDR1 is GTSNPN, CDR2 SVGIG (reference sequence). CDR3 length equals 17 residues. V lost 0 bases, J lost 1 base, and 8 bases stayed unmatched. Researchers ran the PCR with 60 Vbeta and 13 Jbeta primers. Repertoires were generated with immunoSEQ multiplex PCR, while TCRdb's copy carries only in-frame clones and drops some. The sample consists of some 180,000 clones, around 73% of them appearing once. The sequence derives from a woman aged 25 to 45 in good health and CMV-seronegative. The genes are TRBV30 and TRBJ1-1, with 10 bases fitting TRBD1. Sample: PBMCs. The CDR3 protein is CAWSVQRTGGTNTEAFF. Written as DNA, the CDR3 is TGTGCCTGGAGTGTACAAAGGACAGGGGGAACGAACACTGAAGCTTTCTTT. The entire variable domain, with the rest obtained from reference TRBV30 and TRBJ1-1, is as follows: SQTIHQWPATLVQPVGSPLSLECTVEGTSNPNLYWYRQAAGRGLQLLFYSVGIGQISSEVPQNLSASRPQDRQFILSSKKLLLSDSGFYLCAWSVQRTGGTNTEAFFGQGTRLTVV.